This T cell receptor beta chain was retrieved from a study of shared clonotypes between healthy human individuals. Background on the study: Per donor, three plates held CD4 naive cells, three held CD4 memory, two held CD8 naive and one held CD8 memory.

The assay was run at deep level. Libraries were prepared by immunoSEQ multiplex PCR; TCRdb keeps only in-frame clonotypes and omits some of them. The sample contains about 1.4 million clones, around 97% of which appear only once. CDR1 and CDR2 from the germline V gene are SGHDN and FVKESK. V was pared by 3 bases and J by 0 bases, with 23 bases between. This CDR3 comprises 20 residues. The investigators split CD4+ cells into a CD45RA+ naive subset and a CD45RA-negative memory subset. This rearrangement joins TRBV14 to TRBJ1-4, with a weak D call TRBD1 (6 bases). The receptor comes from a man younger than 40 in good health. Sequencing input: naive CD4+ T cells sorted from blood. The subset is: CD45RA+ positively selected. Written as DNA, the CDR3 is TGTGCCAGCAGCCACTTCTCGGGGGCGTATGGTTCCGCAACTAATGAAAAACTGTTTTTT. Protein: CASSHFSGAYGSATNEKLFF.